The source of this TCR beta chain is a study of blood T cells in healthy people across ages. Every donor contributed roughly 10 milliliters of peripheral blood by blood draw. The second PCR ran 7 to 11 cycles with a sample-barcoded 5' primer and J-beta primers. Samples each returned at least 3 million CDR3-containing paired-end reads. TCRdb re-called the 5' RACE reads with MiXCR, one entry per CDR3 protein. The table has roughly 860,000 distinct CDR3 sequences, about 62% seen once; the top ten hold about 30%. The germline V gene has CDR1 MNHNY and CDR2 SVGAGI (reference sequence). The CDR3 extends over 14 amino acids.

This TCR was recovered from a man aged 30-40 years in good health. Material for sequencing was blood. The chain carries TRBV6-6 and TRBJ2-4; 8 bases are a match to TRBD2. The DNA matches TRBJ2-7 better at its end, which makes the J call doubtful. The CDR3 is CASSPGTSRYEQYF. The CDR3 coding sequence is TGTGCCAGCAGTCCCGGGACTAGTCGGTACGAGCAGTACTTC.